This T cell receptor (beta chain) was recovered during a study of regulatory T cells in long-lasting Graves disease. The CDR3 runs 15 residues. Germline V gene data show CDR1 as DFQATT and CDR2 as SNEGSKA (reference sequence). The ends were cut back, 3 bases at V and 2 bases at J, with 11 bases in the middle. Arm-PCR of CDR3 regions and iRepertoire HTBI primers were the basis on which TCR beta libraries were built. From the multiplex PCR reads, TCRdb called clonotypes with MiXCR, one entry per CDR3 protein. The sample consists of roughly 420,000 distinct CDR3 sequences, 12% to 15% of them appearing once. Time point in this sample: newly diagnosed GD, antithyroid drugs for less than 3 months. PBMCs were the source of the RNA used for TCR sequencing. The EDTA tubes were filled with around 9.2 milliliters of drawn peripheral blood. The sample was also linked to a second study, of T cells in Graves' hyperthyroidism and ophthalmopathy.

This TCR was sampled from a woman aged 45-65 years with Graves disease. The sequenced sample was peripheral blood mononuclear cells (PBMCs), obtained at new diagnosis, from a patient treated with antithyroid drugs. J is TRBJ2-6 and V is TRBV20-1; TRBD2 might be the D (5 bases). The CDR3, as DNA: TGCAGTGCTAGCGGGAAGGTCCCTGGGGCCAACGTCCTGACTTTC. Its protein product is CSASGKVPGANVLTF.